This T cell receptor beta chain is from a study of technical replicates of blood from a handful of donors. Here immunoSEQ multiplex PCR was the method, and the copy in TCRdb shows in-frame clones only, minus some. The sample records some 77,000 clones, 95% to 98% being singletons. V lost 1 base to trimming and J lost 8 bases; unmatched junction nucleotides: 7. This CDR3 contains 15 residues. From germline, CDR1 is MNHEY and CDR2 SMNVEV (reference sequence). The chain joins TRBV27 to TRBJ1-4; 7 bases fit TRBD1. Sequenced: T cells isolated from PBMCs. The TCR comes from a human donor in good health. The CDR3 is CASSLYAGGSEKLFF. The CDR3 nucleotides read TGTGCCAGCAGTTTATATGCAGGGGGGAGCGAAAAACTGTTTTTT. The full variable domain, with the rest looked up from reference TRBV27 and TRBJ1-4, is EAQVTQNPRYLITVTGKKLTVTCSQNMNHEYMSWYRQDPGLGLRQIYYSMNVEVTDKGDVPEGYKVSRKEKRNFPLILESPSPNQTSLYFCASSLYAGGSEKLFFGSGTQLSVL.